A single sample is the source of the 16 T cell receptor beta chains below, sequenced in a study of blood T cell repertoires in COVID-19. The protocol was immunoSEQ multiplex PCR, while the TCRdb copy is restricted to in-frame clones and leaves out a portion. The repertoire holds approximately 70,000 clones, with 85% to 90% as singletons. Sequenced sample: peripheral blood. The source of these receptors is a woman older than 75 with active COVID-19.

The rearrangement links TRBV4-3 to TRBJ2-3; 9 positions match TRBD2. J gave up 3 bases and V 0 bases, and 7 bases lay outside the gene matches. Germline lookup yields CDR1 LGHNA and CDR2 YSLEER. CDR3 size: 17 residues. CDR3 nucleotide sequence: TGCGCCAGCAGCCAAGATTCTAAAGCGGGAGGAACAGATACGCAGTATTTT. This codes for CASSQDSKAGGTDTQYF.

The chain joins TRBV5-4 to TRBJ1-1; no reliable D call. This CDR3 has 12 amino acids. CDR1 and CDR2 from the germline V gene are SGHNT and YYREEE (reference sequence). V lost 1 base to trimming and J lost 1 base, with 2 bases between them. The CDR3 region is CASSLQNTEAFF. CDR3 nucleotides: TGTGCCAGCAGCTTGCAGAACACTGAAGCTTTCTTT.

The chain couples TRBV7-2 to TRBJ2-4, with 7 bases fitting TRBD2. Germline values: CDR1 SGHTA, CDR2 FQGNSA. Trimming at V came to 6 bases and at J to 2 bases, leaving 4 bases not matched to a gene. The CDR3 totals 14 residues. CDR3 region: CASRDGGTKNIQYF. For the CDR3, the DNA is TGTGCCAGCAGGGACGGGGGGACCAAAAACATTCAGTACTTC.

V gene TRBV28 combines with J gene TRBJ2-7; 10 nucleotides align to TRBD2. Germline values: CDR1 MDHEN, CDR2 SYDVKM. The CDR3 runs to 17 residues. J gave up 1 base and V 5 bases, and 11 bases lay outside the gene matches. The CDR3 loop is CASSPLSRTSGSYEQYF. CDR3 DNA sequence: TGTGCCAGCAGTCCCCTCAGTCGGACTAGCGGATCCTACGAGCAGTACTTC.

This clone was observed once. The rearrangement links TRBV5-1 to TRBJ1-4; tentative D call: TRBD1 (5 bases). CDR3 length: 15 residues. CDR1 and CDR2 (germline): SGHRS, YFSETQ. The V end lost 4 bases, the J end lost 2 bases, and 12 bases lay between the germline ends. In DNA, the CDR3 is TGCGCCAGCAGCGGCCAGGGTGGTACTAATGAAAAACTGTTTTTT. Translated: CASSGQGGTNEKLFF.

DNA of the CDR3: TGTGCCAGCAGTCCCCTAAACATTCAGTACTTC. It encodes CASSPLNIQYF. V is TRBV6-7 and J is TRBJ2-4; D is unresolved. TRBV6-7 is labeled an ORF, and its function is uncertain. V was cut by 5 bases and J by 6 bases, with 5 bases left in between. The CDR3 extends over 11 amino acids.

The chain is built from TRBV27 and TRBJ2-1; 7 bases fit TRBD2. CDR1 is MNHEY, CDR2 SMNVEV, per germline (reference sequence). Trimming at V came to 8 bases and at J to 5 bases, leaving 12 bases not matched to a gene. The CDR3 contains 15 residues. The CDR3 spells CASRTAGEGNNEQFF. As DNA, the CDR3 is TGTGCCAGCCGTACGGCGGGAGAGGGGAACAATGAGCAGTTCTTC.

The chain carries TRBV3-1 (or the pseudogene TRBV3-2) and TRBJ2-3; D is unresolved. Germline-derived CDR1 and CDR2 are LGHDT and YNNKEL (reference sequence). The V and J ends lost 5 bases and 1 base respectively, with 7 bases between them. The length of the CDR3 is 13 residues. The CDR3: CASSYGRTDTQYF. The CDR3, as DNA: TGTGCCAGCAGCTATGGGCGCACAGATACGCAGTATTTT.

The rearrangement links TRBV7-9 to TRBJ2-3, with 7 bases identical to TRBD2. Germline lookup yields CDR1 SEHNR and CDR2 FQNEAQ (reference sequence). The CDR3 runs 15 residues. Trimming removed 3 bases from V and 5 bases from J; junction bases left unmatched: 8. CDR3 loop: CASSLGGANEDTQYF. The CDR3 nucleotides are TGTGCCAGCAGCTTGGGAGGGGCGAACGAAGATACGCAGTATTTT.

This chain's CDR3 is CASSLRSSDPYNEQFF. CDR3 sequence (DNA): TGTGCCAGCAGTCTCCGATCTAGCGACCCCTACAATGAGCAGTTCTTC. The chain links TRBV28 to TRBJ2-1; D is possibly TRBD2 (6 bases). V was pared by 5 bases and J by 2 bases, with 16 bases between. The CDR3 is 16 residues long. Germline CDR1 reads MDHEN; CDR2 reads SYDVKM.

The chain employs TRBV28 and TRBJ2-7, with a tentative D call TRBD2 (6 bases). V was pared by 1 base and J by 3 bases, with 16 bases between. This CDR3 is 16 amino acids long. Germline values: CDR1 MDHEN, CDR2 SYDVKM. CDR3 DNA: TGTGCCAGCAGTTTATCCCCCGTTAGCGGCCGCTACGAGCAGTACTTC. This encodes CASSLSPVSGRYEQYF.

This chain joins TRBV9 and TRBJ2-1; no reliable D call. Per germline, CDR1 SGDLS and CDR2 YYNGEE. The CDR3 is 15 amino acids. The V gene lost 0 bases and the J gene lost 6 bases, with 13 bases spanning the gap. The CDR3 reads CASSVAARLGNEQFF. The CDR3 nucleotides are TGTGCCAGCAGCGTAGCAGCTAGATTGGGCAATGAGCAGTTCTTC.

The gene calls are TRBV12-3 or TRBV12-4 and TRBJ2-7; D gene ambiguous. The CDR3 runs 12 residues. Trimming stripped 1 base from V and 3 bases from J, with 4 bases between. The CDR3 DNA reads as TGTGCCAGCAGTTTAGGGCACTACGAGCAGTACTTC. Its translation: CASSLGHYEQYF.

The gene calls are TRBV15 and TRBJ2-2, with 8 bases lining up with TRBD1. Germline trimming cut 5 bases from V and 0 bases from J; bases unmatched to any gene: 11. The CDR3 consists of 18 residues. Germline V gene sequence: CDR1 LNHNV, CDR2 YYDKDF (reference sequence). The CDR3 sequence is CATSPGQAPNTNTGELFF. The CDR3 DNA sequence: TGTGCCACCAGCCCGGGACAGGCCCCGAACACGAACACCGGGGAGCTGTTTTTT.

This sequence joins TRBV7-2 and TRBJ2-3, with a tentative D call TRBD2 (6 bases). The germline V gene encodes CDR1 SGHTA and CDR2 FQGNSA. V was shortened by 3 bases and J by 6 bases, with 13 bases between the two germline ends. The CDR3 is made up of 14 amino acids. CDR3 region: CASSFSGLFDTQYF. The CDR3 DNA reads TGTGCCAGCAGCTTTAGCGGCCTATTTGATACGCAGTATTTT.

The chain combines TRBV6-6 with TRBJ1-1, with a weak D call TRBD1 (5 bases). This CDR3 is 13 amino acids long. From germline, CDR1 is MNHNY and CDR2 SVGAGI (reference sequence). Between the trimmed V and J ends, which lost 6 bases and 4 bases, there was a span of 12 bases. CDR3 nucleotides: TGTGCCAGCAGGAGCAGGGTTGTCACTGAAGCTTTCTTT. This encodes CASRSRVVTEAFF.